Listed here are 31 T cell receptor beta chains from one sample, sequenced in a study of cytomegalovirus exposure and HLA in healthy donors. The study ran its PCR with 60 Vbeta and 13 Jbeta primers. The assay was immunoSEQ multiplex PCR, and TCRdb's table has in-frame clones only and misses some. This table has approximately 140,000 clones, roughly 80% appearing once. Sample: PBMCs. The receptors come from a female donor in good health and CMV-seronegative.

This sequence joins TRBV9 and TRBJ1-4, with 7 bases identical to TRBD1. The CDR3 consists of 17 residues. CDR1 is SGDLS, CDR2 YYNGEE, per germline. Unmatched junction bases numbered 8, after V lost 0 bases and J lost 3 bases. CDR3 in amino acids: CASSVGQGPIANEKLFF. The CDR3 region has the DNA TGTGCCAGCAGCGTAGGACAGGGTCCTATAGCTAATGAAAAACTGTTTTTT.

The V and J genes are TRBV5-8 and TRBJ1-4, with a weak D call TRBD1 (6 bases). The V gene lost 1 base and the J gene lost 4 bases, with 14 bases spanning the gap. CDR3 length equals 16 residues. Germline V gene lookup returns CDR1 SGHTS and CDR2 YDEGEE. CDR3 in amino acids: CASSLTGTGFNEKLFF. The CDR3 DNA sequence: TGTGCCAGCAGCTTGACAGGGACGGGCTTTAATGAAAAACTGTTTTTT.

This clone has a handful of counts. The genes are TRBV10-3 and TRBJ1-1, with unresolved D. V was clipped by 5 bases and J by 0 bases, with 4 bases between them. CDR1 is ENHRY and CDR2 is SYGVKD in the germline V gene. The CDR3 extends over 12 amino acids. CDR3 amino acids: CAISNMNTEAFF. The DNA of the CDR3 is TGTGCCATCAGTAACATGAACACTGAAGCTTTCTTT.

The chain combines TRBV7-2 with TRBJ2-3; 8 bases line up with TRBD2. V was pared by 3 bases and J by 5 bases, with 7 bases of the junction left unmatched. The V gene's germline CDR1 is SGHTA and CDR2 FQGNSA. The CDR3 runs 15 residues. CDR3 protein: CASSFSRGGIDTQYF. CDR3 nucleotides: TGTGCCAGCAGCTTCAGCCGGGGGGGGATAGATACGCAGTATTTT.

This clone was seen only once. CDR3 DNA sequence: TGTGCCAGCAGCTTTTCGTCTAGCTCCTACAATGAGCAGTTCTTC. Amino acids: CASSFSSSSYNEQFF. V usage is TRBV7-2 and J usage is TRBJ2-1; D not resolved. Germline V gene lookup returns CDR1 SGHTA and CDR2 FQGNSA. Trimming stripped 3 bases from V and 0 bases from J, with 9 bases between. This CDR3 region has 15 residues.

The DNA of the CDR3 is TGTGCCAGCAGCTTAGGGGCGGGGGGACTACGAGAGACCCAGTACTTC. It translates to CASSLGAGGLRETQYF. The chain links TRBV7-6 to TRBJ2-5; the match to TRBD2 covers 8 bases. The CDR3 has 16 residues. V trimming: 1 base; J trimming: 4 bases; junction bases outside the gene matches: 8. Germline assignment: CDR1 SGHVS and CDR2 FNYEAQ.

The V call is TRBV6-6, the J call TRBJ1-5; 7 positions agree with TRBD1. CDR1 is MNHNY, CDR2 SVGAGI, per germline (reference sequence). The V segment lost 7 bases and the J segment 7 bases; nucleotides outside the gene matches: 4. CDR3 length equals 12 residues. CDR3 region: CASNQGGQPQHF. In nucleotides, the CDR3 is TGTGCCAGCAATCAGGGGGGACAGCCCCAGCATTTT.

The chain is built from TRBV6-1 and TRBJ1-4; TRBD1 matches at 12 bases. This CDR3 has 17 amino acids. Germline loops: CDR1 MNHNS, CDR2 SASEGT. With V trimmed by 3 bases and J by 3 bases, 5 bases remained unmatched. This CDR3 is CASSEGQGAEANEKLFF. In DNA, the CDR3 is TGTGCCAGCAGTGAGGGACAGGGGGCGGAGGCTAATGAAAAACTGTTTTTT.

The chain is built from TRBV7-8 and TRBJ1-4; D perhaps matches TRBD1 (6 bases). There are 14 residues in the CDR3. Germline V lookup: CDR1 SGHVS, CDR2 FQNEAQ. With 5 bases removed from V and 4 bases from J, the gap between germline ends came to 11 bases. CDR3: CASSLGGRNEKLFF. CDR3 nucleotides: TGTGCCAGCAGCCTAGGGGGGCGTAATGAAAAACTGTTTTTT.

The chain employs TRBV9 and TRBJ2-3; D gene ambiguous. The V end was cut by 0 bases, the J end by 6 bases, with 11 bases between. CDR1 and CDR2 (germline): SGDLS, YYNGEE. CDR3 length: 14 amino acids. The CDR3: CASSVARYMDTQYF. CDR3 sequence (DNA): TGTGCCAGCAGCGTAGCCCGGTATATGGATACGCAGTATTTT.

In nucleotides, the CDR3 is TGTGCCAGCAGTTACGCTGACAGGAATCGTGGCGAGCAGTACTTC. Translation: CASSYADRNRGEQYF. The genes are TRBV6-5 and TRBJ2-7; possible D gene TRBD1, 6 bases. Trimming took off 2 bases at V and 6 bases at J, with 17 bases between the two ends. The CDR3 totals 15 residues. CDR1 and CDR2 (germline): MNHEY, SVGAGI.

The J gene is TRBJ2-5, the V gene TRBV2, with 9 bases identical to TRBD1. The DNA end is more similar to TRBJ2-7, so the J call may be wrong. The CDR3 runs 15 residues. From germline, CDR1 is SNHLY and CDR2 FYNNEI. CDR3 DNA: TGTGCCAGCAGTGGTGGGACAGGGACCCTCTACGAGCAGTACTTC. It is translated as CASSGGTGTLYEQYF.

This clone was counted a few times. The V and J genes are TRBV5-6 and TRBJ1-1, with TRBD1 as a possible D gene (6 bases). Germline V gives CDR1 SGHDT, CDR2 YYEEEE. V was shortened by 2 bases and J by 3 bases, with 20 bases between the two germline ends. The CDR3 has 17 residues. The chain's CDR3 is CASSFNRDGWGYTEAFF. DNA of the CDR3: TGTGCCAGCAGCTTTAACAGGGATGGGTGGGGGTACACTGAAGCTTTCTTT. Full variable domain (outside the CDR3, taken from reference TRBV5-6 and TRBJ1-1): DAGVTQSPTHLIKTRGQQVTLRCSPKSGHDTVSWYQQALGQGPQFIFQYYEEEERQRGNFPDRFSGHQFPNYSSELNVNALLLGDSALYLCASSFNRDGWGYTEAFFGQGTRLTVV.

This clone was recorded only once. The rearrangement joins TRBV30 to TRBJ2-7, with D unclear. V lost 4 bases and J 0 bases, leaving 4 bases between the germline ends. The CDR3 contains 11 residues. Germline values: CDR1 GTSNPN, CDR2 SVGIG (reference sequence). The CDR3 loop is CAWTSSYEQYF. Here the CDR3 DNA reads TGTGCCTGGACTAGCTCCTACGAGCAGTACTTC. The full variable domain, rest sourced from reference TRBV30 and TRBJ2-7, is SQTIHQWPATLVQPVGSPLSLECTVEGTSNPNLYWYRQAAGRGLQLLFYSVGIGQISSEVPQNLSASRPQDRQFILSSKKLLLSDSGFYLCAWTSSYEQYFGPGTRLTVT.

This rearrangement joins TRBV14 to TRBJ1-1; 9 bases match TRBD1. Unmatched junction bases numbered 10, after V lost 3 bases and J lost 11 bases. Germline CDR1 is SGHDN and CDR2 is FVKESK. This CDR3 is 14 amino acids long. The CDR3 region has the DNA TGTGCCAGCAGCCACTCAGGGACAGGGATTGACGCTTTCTTT. Its protein product is CASSHSGTGIDAFF.

This clone turned up a few times. The genes are TRBV6-5 and TRBJ1-4; 9 nucleotides agree with TRBD1. Germline V gene sequence: CDR1 MNHEY, CDR2 SVGAGI. The CDR3 runs to 13 residues. The J segment lost 5 bases and the V segment lost 8 bases, leaving 3 bases of the junction unmatched. As DNA, the CDR3 is TGTGCCAGCGGGGGGACAGGGAATGAAAAACTGTTTTTT. Protein: CASGGTGNEKLFF.

This clone was seen a few times. The chain has TRBV4-1 and TRBJ2-2, with D maybe TRBD1 (6 bases). V was cut by 2 bases and J by 6 bases, with 10 bases left in between. CDR1 and CDR2 from the germline V gene are MGHRA and YSYEKL. The CDR3 runs to 14 residues. Written as DNA, the CDR3 is TGCGCCAGCAGCCAACAGGGGTTTGCCGGGGAGCTGTTTTTT. This gives the protein CASSQQGFAGELFF.

V gene TRBV9 combines with J gene TRBJ2-5, with 8 bases that match TRBD2. Germline lookup yields CDR1 SGDLS and CDR2 YYNGEE. The length of the CDR3 is 15 residues. The V and J ends lost 0 bases and 4 bases, in that order; junction bases with no gene match: 5. CDR3 sequence (DNA): TGTGCCAGCAGCGTAGATTGGCTAGCGGGAGAGACCCAGTACTTC. This encodes CASSVDWLAGETQYF.

This clone was counted between two and nine times. This rearrangement joins TRBV7-6 to TRBJ1-1; D is uncertain. Trimming pared 1 base from V and 1 base from J, leaving 7 bases between. Germline CDR1 and CDR2: SGHVS and FNYEAQ. The CDR3 loop spans 14 amino acids. CDR3 protein: CASSLDAGNTEAFF. CDR3 bases: TGTGCCAGCAGCTTAGACGCGGGGAACACTGAAGCTTTCTTT.

The V gene is TRBV2, the J gene TRBJ1-1; 7 positions match TRBD1. The CDR3 has 13 residues. V lost 2 bases, J lost 4 bases, and 1 base stayed unmatched. Germline V CDR1 and CDR2: SNHLY, FYNNEI. CDR3 nucleotides: TGTGCCAGCAGTGAACAGGGGGGCACTGAAGCTTTCTTT. It codes for CASSEQGGTEAFF.

This chain uses TRBV6-5 with TRBJ1-2, with 8 bases matching TRBD1. Per germline, CDR1 MNHEY and CDR2 SVGAGI. The CDR3 contains 13 residues. V lost 6 bases to trimming and J lost 8 bases; unmatched junction nucleotides: 8. The CDR3 sequence is CASSLRGLEGYTF. DNA for the CDR3: TGTGCCAGCAGCCTCAGGGGGCTGGAGGGCTACACCTTC.

The chain joins TRBV18 to TRBJ2-7; 10 positions agree with TRBD1. This CDR3 comprises 15 residues. CDR1 KGHSH and CDR2 LQKENI come from the germline V gene. After removal of 2 bases from V and 1 base from J, the junction contained 2 bases not matched to a gene. The CDR3 loop reads CASSPDRGLSYEQYF. CDR3 nucleotides: TGTGCCAGCTCACCAGACAGGGGGCTTTCCTACGAGCAGTACTTC.

This clone was seen more than once but under ten times. The chain combines TRBV5-5 with TRBJ2-7, with D perhaps TRBD2 (7 bases). This CDR3 has 15 residues. The germline gives CDR1 SGHKS, CDR2 YYEKEE (reference sequence). The V gene lost 0 bases and the J gene lost 4 bases, with 14 bases spanning the gap. CDR3 region: CASSLEGGARYEQYF. CDR3 nucleotides: TGTGCCAGCAGCTTGGAGGGGGGGGCTAGGTACGAGCAGTACTTC.

The chain recombines TRBV27 with TRBJ1-1; no definite D call. CDR1 is MNHEY, CDR2 SMNVEV, per germline (reference sequence). This CDR3 contains 11 residues. V was pared by 11 bases and J by 1 base, with 8 bases between. CDR3 in amino acids: CAAIKNTEAFF. In DNA, the CDR3 is TGTGCCGCGATTAAGAACACTGAAGCTTTCTTT.

The V and J genes are TRBV27 and TRBJ2-3; D is possibly TRBD2 (6 bases). Germline lookup yields CDR1 MNHEY and CDR2 SMNVEV (reference sequence). V lost 6 bases, J lost 2 bases, and 15 bases lay in between. This CDR3 has 15 residues. The chain's CDR3 is CASSYGTLATDTQYF. Here the CDR3 DNA reads TGTGCCAGCAGCTACGGGACTCTAGCCACAGATACGCAGTATTTT.

The V gene is TRBV7-6, the J gene TRBJ1-5; no firm D call. The CDR3 covers 13 residues. Germline assignment: CDR1 SGHVS and CDR2 FNYEAQ. With 4 bases removed from V and 4 bases from J, the gap between germline ends came to 8 bases. The CDR3 reads CASSSGRNQPQHF. CDR3 sequence (DNA): TGTGCCAGCAGCTCTGGGAGGAATCAGCCCCAGCATTTT.

This rearrangement joins TRBV14 to TRBJ2-5; D is unresolved. Per germline, CDR1 SGHDN and CDR2 FVKESK. This CDR3 comprises 14 residues. V was trimmed by 3 bases and J by 0 bases, leaving 8 bases between them. The CDR3 region has the DNA TGTGCCAGCAGCCATCGCAGGTACCAAGAGACCCAGTACTTC. This translates into CASSHRRYQETQYF.

The rearrangement joins TRBV9 to TRBJ2-1, with 7 bases fitting TRBD1. The CDR3 has 17 residues. V dropped 0 bases and J dropped 1; count of bases not matched to a gene: 7. Germline CDR1 reads SGDLS; CDR2 reads YYNGEE. CDR3 in amino acids: CASSVETGAASYNEQFF. CDR3 nucleotide sequence: TGTGCCAGCAGCGTAGAAACAGGGGCGGCGTCCTACAATGAGCAGTTCTTC.

The CDR3 is CASSPLGANEKLFF. CDR3 sequence (DNA): TGCGCCAGCAGCCCATTAGGGGCTAATGAAAAACTGTTTTTT. The chain carries TRBV5-1 and TRBJ1-4; tentatively, D is TRBD1 (5 bases). V lost 4 bases and J 3 bases, leaving 10 bases between the germline ends. CDR3 size: 14 residues. Germline values: CDR1 SGHRS, CDR2 YFSETQ.

This clone appeared a few times. A read error may produce the germline difference seen at one junction end. The chain is built from TRBV9 and TRBJ1-1; D uncertain. This CDR3 is 9 amino acids long. CDR1 is SGDLS and CDR2 is YYNGEE in the germline V gene. The CDR3 bases are TGTGCCAGCTTGACGGGTCGGCCCTTT. Its translation: CASLTGRPF.

This clone was observed a handful of times. This rearrangement joins TRBV7-2 to TRBJ2-7; 11 positions agree with TRBD1. The CDR3 is made up of 15 amino acids. Germline assignment: CDR1 SGHTA and CDR2 FQGNSA. The V segment lost 5 bases and the J segment 5 bases; nucleotides outside the gene matches: 8. The CDR3 loop is CASSEGQGAPNEQYF. CDR3 nucleotides: TGTGCCAGCAGCGAAGGACAGGGGGCGCCCAACGAGCAGTACTTC.